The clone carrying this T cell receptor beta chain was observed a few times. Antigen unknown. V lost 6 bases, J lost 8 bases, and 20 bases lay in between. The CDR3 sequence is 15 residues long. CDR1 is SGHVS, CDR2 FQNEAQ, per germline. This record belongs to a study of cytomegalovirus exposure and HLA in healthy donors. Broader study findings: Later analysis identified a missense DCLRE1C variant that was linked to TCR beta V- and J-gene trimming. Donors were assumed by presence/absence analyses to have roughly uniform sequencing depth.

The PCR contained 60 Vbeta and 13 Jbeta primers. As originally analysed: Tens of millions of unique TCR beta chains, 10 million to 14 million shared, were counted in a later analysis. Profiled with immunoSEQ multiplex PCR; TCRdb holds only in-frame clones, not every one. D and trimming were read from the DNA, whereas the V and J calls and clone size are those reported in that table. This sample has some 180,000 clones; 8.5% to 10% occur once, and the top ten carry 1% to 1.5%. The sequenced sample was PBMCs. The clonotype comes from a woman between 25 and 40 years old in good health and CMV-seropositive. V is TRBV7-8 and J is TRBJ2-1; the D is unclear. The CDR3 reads CASSKDRVHRHEQFF. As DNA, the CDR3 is TGTGCCAGCAGTAAAGATCGGGTACACCGACATGAGCAGTTCTTC.